This T cell receptor beta chain originates from a study of T cell repertoires in cytomegalovirus infection. Study-level information: Recently identified HLA-C-restricted CMV epitopes and well-studied HLA-B-restricted CMV epitopes were used by the study. Both a matching HLA type and CMV infection were indicated by public TCR beta signatures. Findings and caveats of the study: What dominated the ex vivo response were HLA-C-restricted CMV-specific TCR beta clonotypes. Cumulative frequency of public TCR beta families picked out carriers of CMV plus the relevant HLA.

This CDR3 spans 20 amino acids. CDR1 and CDR2 (germline): ENHRY, SYGVKD. Trimming removed 6 bases from V and 0 bases from J, with 27 bases in between. TCRdb itself ran the reads through MiXCR, one entry per CDR3 protein. The sample has 150,000 to 200,000 distinct CDR3 sequences, about 20% seen once. As regards this clonotype: The antigen remains undetermined.

Sequenced material: CD8+ T cells from cultured PBMCs, taken from culture after CMV antigen stimulation. The chain couples TRBV10-3 to TRBJ2-1; either TRBD1 or TRBD2 may fit D (6 bases each). This receptor was identified in a human donor in good health (CMV status not recorded). Some clones in this sample may be carry-over from other donors' samples. This chain's CDR3 is CAISLPRGEPEHSSYNEQFF. CDR3 coding DNA: TGTGCCATCAGCCTCCCGAGGGGGGAACCCGAACATAGCTCCTACAATGAGCAGTTCTTC.